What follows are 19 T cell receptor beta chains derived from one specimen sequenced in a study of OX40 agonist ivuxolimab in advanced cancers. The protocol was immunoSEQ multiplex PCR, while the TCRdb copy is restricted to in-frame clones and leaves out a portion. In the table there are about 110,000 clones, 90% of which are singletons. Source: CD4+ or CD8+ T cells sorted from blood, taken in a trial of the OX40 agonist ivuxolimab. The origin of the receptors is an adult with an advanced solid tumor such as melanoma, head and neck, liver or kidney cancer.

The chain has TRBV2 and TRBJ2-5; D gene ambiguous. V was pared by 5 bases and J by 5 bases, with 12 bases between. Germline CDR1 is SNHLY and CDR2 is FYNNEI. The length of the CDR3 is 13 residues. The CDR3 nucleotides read TGTGCCAGCAGTTGGTCGGGTGTCGAGACCCAGTACTTC. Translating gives CASSWSGVETQYF.

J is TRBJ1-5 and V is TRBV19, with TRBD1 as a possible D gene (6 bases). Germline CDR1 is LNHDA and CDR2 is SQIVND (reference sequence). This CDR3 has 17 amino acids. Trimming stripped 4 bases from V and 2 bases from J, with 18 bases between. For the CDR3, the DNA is TGTGCCAGTAGTAGTCTGGCTTCGGGGGCAGGCAATCAGCCCCAGCATTTT. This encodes CASSSLASGAGNQPQHF.

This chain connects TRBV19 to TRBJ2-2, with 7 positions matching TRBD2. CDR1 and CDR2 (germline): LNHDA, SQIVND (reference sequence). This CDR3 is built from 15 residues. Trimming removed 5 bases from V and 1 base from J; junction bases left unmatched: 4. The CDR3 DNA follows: TGTGCCAGTAGTCAGGGACTACGGAACACCGGGGAGCTGTTTTTT. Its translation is CASSQGLRNTGELFF.

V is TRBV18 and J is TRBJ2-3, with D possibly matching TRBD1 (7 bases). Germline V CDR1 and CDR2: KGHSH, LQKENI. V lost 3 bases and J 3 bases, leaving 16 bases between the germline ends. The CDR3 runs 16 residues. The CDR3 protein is CASSPQQGGVTDTQYF. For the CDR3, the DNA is TGTGCCAGCTCACCTCAGCAGGGGGGCGTAACAGATACGCAGTATTTT.

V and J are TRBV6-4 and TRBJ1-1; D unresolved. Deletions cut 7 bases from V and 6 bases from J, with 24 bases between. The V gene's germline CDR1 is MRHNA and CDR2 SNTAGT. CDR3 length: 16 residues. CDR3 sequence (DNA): TGTGCCAGCATTCGGAACGGCCCTGGGTGTAGGTCTGAAGCTTTCTTT. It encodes CASIRNGPGCRSEAFF.

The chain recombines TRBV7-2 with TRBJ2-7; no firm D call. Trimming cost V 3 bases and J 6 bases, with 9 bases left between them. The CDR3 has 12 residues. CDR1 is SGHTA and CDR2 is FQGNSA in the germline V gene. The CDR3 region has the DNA TGTGCCAGCAGCTTGTATTCTGGCGAGCAGTACTTC. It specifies CASSLYSGEQYF.

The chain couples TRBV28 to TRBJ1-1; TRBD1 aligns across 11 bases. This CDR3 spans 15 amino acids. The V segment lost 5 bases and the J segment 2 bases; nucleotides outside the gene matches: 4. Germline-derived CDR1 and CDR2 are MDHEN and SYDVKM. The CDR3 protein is CASSPWTGGNTEAFF. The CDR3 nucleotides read TGTGCCAGCAGTCCTTGGACAGGGGGCAACACTGAAGCTTTCTTT.

The CDR3 sequence is CASGLFPNTGELFF. The CDR3 DNA follows: TGTGCTAGTGGTTTGTTTCCCAACACCGGGGAGCTGTTTTTT. The V gene is TRBV12-5, the J gene TRBJ2-2; D is uncertain. Trimming stripped 2 bases from V and 2 bases from J, with 6 bases between. Germline CDR1 and CDR2: LGHNT and FRNRAP. The CDR3 sequence is 14 residues long.

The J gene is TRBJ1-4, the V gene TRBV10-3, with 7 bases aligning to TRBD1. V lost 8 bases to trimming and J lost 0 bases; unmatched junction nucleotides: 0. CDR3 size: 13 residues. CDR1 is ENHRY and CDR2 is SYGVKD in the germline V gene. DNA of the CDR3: TGTGCCATCGGGACAGCAACTAATGAAAAACTGTTTTTT. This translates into CAIGTATNEKLFF.

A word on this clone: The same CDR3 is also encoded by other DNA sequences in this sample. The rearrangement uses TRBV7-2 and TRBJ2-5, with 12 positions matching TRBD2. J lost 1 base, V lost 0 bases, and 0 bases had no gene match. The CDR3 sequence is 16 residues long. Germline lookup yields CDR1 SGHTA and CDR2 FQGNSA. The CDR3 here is CASSLATSGGQETQYF. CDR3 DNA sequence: TGTGCCAGCAGCTTAGCGACTAGCGGGGGCCAAGAGACCCAGTACTTC.

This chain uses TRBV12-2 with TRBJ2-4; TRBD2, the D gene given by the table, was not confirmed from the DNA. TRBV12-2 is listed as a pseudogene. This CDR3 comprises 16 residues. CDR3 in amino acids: CARTSGGALAKNIQYF. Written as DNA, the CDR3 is TGTGCAAGGACTAGCGGGGGTGCGCTAGCCAAAAACATTCAGTACTTC.

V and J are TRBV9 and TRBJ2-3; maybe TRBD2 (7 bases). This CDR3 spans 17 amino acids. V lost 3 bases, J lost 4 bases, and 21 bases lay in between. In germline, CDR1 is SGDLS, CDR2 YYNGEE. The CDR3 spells CASSALEGGRKADTQYF. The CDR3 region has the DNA TGTGCCAGCAGCGCCCTCGAGGGGGGGCGTAAGGCAGATACGCAGTATTTT.

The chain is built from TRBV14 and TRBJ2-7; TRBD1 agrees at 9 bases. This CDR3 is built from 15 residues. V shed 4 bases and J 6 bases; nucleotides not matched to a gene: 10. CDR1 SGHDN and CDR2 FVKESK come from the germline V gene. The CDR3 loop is CASSPTGGIFSEQYF. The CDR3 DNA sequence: TGTGCCAGCAGCCCCACAGGGGGCATTTTTAGCGAGCAGTACTTC.

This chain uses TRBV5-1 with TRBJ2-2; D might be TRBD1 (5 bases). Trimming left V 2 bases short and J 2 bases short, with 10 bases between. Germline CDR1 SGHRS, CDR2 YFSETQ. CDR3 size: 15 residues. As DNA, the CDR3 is TGCGCCAGCAGCTTAGGACACATCAACACCGGGGAGCTGTTTTTT. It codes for CASSLGHINTGELFF. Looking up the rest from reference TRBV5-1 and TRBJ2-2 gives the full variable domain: KAGVTQTPRYLIKTRGQQVTLSCSPISGHRSVSWYQQTPGQGLQFLFEYFSETQRNKGNFPGRFSGRQFSNSRSEMNVSTLELGDSALYLCASSLGHINTGELFFGEGSRLTVL.

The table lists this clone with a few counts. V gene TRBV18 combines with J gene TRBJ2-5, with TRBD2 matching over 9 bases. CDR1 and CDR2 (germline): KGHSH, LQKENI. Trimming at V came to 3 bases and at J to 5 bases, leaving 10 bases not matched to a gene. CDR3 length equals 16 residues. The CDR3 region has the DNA TGTGCCAGCTCACCGGTGACTAGCGGTGGAGGGGAGACCCAGTACTTC. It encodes CASSPVTSGGGETQYF. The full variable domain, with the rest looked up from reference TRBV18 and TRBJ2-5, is NAGVMQNPRHLVRRRGQEARLRCSPMKGHSHVYWYRQLPEEGLKFMVYLQKENIIDESGMPKERFSAEFPKEGPSILRIQQVVRGDSAAYFCASSPVTSGGGETQYFGPGTRLLVL.

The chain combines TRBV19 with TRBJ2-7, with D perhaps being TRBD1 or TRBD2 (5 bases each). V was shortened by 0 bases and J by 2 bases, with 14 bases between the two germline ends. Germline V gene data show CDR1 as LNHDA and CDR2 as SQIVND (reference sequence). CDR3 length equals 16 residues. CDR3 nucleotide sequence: TGTGCCAGTAGTATAGATCTCAGGGACCCAGCCTACGAGCAGTACTTC. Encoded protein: CASSIDLRDPAYEQYF.

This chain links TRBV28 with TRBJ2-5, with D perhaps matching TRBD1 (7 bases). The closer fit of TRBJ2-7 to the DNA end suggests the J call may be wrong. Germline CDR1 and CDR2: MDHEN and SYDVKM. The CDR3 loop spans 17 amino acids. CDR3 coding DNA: TGTGCCAGCAGCTTAAATACCGGAGCCAGGGGGGTCTACGAGCAGTACTTC. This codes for CASSLNTGARGVYEQYF.

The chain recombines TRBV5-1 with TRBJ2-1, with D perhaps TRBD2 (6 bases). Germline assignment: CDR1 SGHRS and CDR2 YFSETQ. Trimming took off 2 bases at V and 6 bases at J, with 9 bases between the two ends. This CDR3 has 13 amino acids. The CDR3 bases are TGCGCCAGCAGCTTCTTGGGGGGCAATGAGCAGTTCTTC. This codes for CASSFLGGNEQFF.

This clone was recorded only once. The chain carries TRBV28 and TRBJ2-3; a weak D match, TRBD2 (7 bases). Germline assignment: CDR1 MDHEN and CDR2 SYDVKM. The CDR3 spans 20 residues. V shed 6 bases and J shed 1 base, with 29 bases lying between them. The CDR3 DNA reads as TGTGCCAGCAGCCCCTCAGGTGCGGGGGCGACGATCCTTCGCACAGATACGCAGTATTTT. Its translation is CASSPSGAGATILRTDTQYF.